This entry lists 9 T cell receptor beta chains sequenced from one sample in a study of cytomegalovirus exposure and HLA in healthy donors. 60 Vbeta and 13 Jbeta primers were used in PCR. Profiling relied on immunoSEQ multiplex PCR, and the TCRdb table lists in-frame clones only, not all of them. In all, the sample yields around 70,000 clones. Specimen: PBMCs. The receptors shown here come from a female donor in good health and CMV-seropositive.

DNA of the CDR3: TGCGCCAGCAGCCAAGATAACAGGGTCACCGGGGAGCTGTTTTTT. Its translation is CASSQDNRVTGELFF. This chain connects TRBV4-1 to TRBJ2-2, with D possibly TRBD1 on 6 matching bases. V shed 0 bases and J shed 4 bases, with 9 bases lying between them. Germline V CDR1 and CDR2: MGHRA, YSYEKL. The CDR3 length is 15 residues.

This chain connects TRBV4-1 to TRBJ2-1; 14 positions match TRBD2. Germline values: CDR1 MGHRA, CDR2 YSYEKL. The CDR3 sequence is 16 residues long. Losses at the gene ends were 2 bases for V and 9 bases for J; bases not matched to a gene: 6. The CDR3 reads CASSQWTSGGLSEQFF. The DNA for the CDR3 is TGCGCCAGCAGCCAATGGACTAGCGGGGGGTTAAGTGAGCAGTTCTTC.

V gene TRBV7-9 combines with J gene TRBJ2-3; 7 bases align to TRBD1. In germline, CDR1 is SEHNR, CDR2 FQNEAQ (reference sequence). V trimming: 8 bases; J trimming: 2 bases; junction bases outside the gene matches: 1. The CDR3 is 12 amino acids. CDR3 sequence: CASGQVTDTQYF. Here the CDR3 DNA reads TGTGCCAGCGGACAGGTCACAGATACGCAGTATTTT.

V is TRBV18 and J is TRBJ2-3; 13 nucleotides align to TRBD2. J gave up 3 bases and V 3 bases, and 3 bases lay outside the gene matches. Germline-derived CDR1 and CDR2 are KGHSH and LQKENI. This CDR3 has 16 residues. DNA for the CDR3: TGTGCCAGCTCACCGGGACTAGCGGGGACGACAGATACGCAGTATTTT. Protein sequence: CASSPGLAGTTDTQYF. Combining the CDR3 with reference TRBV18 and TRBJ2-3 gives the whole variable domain NAGVMQNPRHLVRRRGQEARLRCSPMKGHSHVYWYRQLPEEGLKFMVYLQKENIIDESGMPKERFSAEFPKEGPSILRIQQVVRGDSAAYFCASSPGLAGTTDTQYFGPGTRLTVL.

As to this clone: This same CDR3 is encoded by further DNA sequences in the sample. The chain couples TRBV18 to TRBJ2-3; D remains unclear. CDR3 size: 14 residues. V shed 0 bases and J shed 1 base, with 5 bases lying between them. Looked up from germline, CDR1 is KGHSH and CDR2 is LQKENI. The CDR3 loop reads CASSPPGGTDTQYF. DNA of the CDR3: TGTGCCAGCTCACCACCGGGCGGCACAGATACGCAGTATTTT.

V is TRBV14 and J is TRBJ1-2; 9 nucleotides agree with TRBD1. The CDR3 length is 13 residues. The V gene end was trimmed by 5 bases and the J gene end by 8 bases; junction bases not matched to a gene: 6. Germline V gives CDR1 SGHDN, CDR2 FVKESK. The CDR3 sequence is CASSVRDREGYTF. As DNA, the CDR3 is TGTGCCAGCAGCGTCCGGGACAGGGAGGGCTACACCTTC. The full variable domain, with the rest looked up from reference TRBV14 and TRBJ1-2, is EAGVTQFPSHSVIEKGQTVTLRCDPISGHDNLYWYRRVMGKEIKFLLHFVKESKQDESGMPNNRFLAERTGGTYSTLKVQPAELEDSGVYFCASSVRDREGYTFGSGTRLTVV.

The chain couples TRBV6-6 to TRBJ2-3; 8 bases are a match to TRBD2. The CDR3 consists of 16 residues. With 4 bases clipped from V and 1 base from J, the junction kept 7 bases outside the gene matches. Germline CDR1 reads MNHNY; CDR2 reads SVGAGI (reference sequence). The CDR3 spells CASSSSRGDGTDTQYF. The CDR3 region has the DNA TGTGCCAGCAGTTCCTCGCGGGGGGATGGCACAGATACGCAGTATTTT.

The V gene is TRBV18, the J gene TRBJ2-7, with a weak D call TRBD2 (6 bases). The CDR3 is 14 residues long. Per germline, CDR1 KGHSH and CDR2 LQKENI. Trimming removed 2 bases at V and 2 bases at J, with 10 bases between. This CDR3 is CASSPGTGTYEQYF. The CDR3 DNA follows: TGTGCCAGCTCACCAGGGACTGGTACCTACGAGCAGTACTTC.

The CDR3 DNA reads TGCGCCAGCGCGCAGGGCCCCACAGATACGCAGTATTTT. This codes for CASAQGPTDTQYF. This chain links TRBV5-1 with TRBJ2-3; D possibly corresponds to TRBD1 (5 bases). Trimming left V 7 bases short and J 2 bases short, with 11 bases between. This CDR3 is 13 amino acids long. Germline CDR1 is SGHRS and CDR2 is YFSETQ.